The 32 T cell receptor beta chains reported below all come from one sample, sequenced in a study of technical replicates of blood from several donors. The data were produced by immunoSEQ multiplex PCR, yet TCRdb's version contains in-frame clones alone and is incomplete. The sample contains about 88,000 clones, around 94% of which appear only once. Material for sequencing was T cells isolated from PBMCs. Receptor source: a human donor in good health.

J is TRBJ1-1 and V is TRBV7-3; TRBD1 aligns across 10 bases. V dropped 5 bases and J dropped 1; count of bases not matched to a gene: 4. This CDR3 is 15 amino acids long. Germline CDR1 reads SGHTA; CDR2 reads FQGTGA. The CDR3 nucleotides read TGTGCCAGCAGCCCCAGGGACAGGGGGAACACTGAAGCTTTCTTT. Translating gives CASSPRDRGNTEAFF.

The chain has TRBV28 and TRBJ1-5; 9 bases match TRBD1. CDR1 MDHEN and CDR2 SYDVKM come from the germline V gene. This CDR3 contains 17 residues. V shed 1 base, J shed 2 bases, and the junction held 6 bases outside the gene matches. In DNA form, the CDR3 reads TGTGCCAGCAGTTTATCCCGGACAGGGGTGGGCAATCAGCCCCAGCATTTT. Amino acid sequence: CASSLSRTGVGNQPQHF.

V gene TRBV14 combines with J gene TRBJ2-5; 11 bases line up with TRBD2. The CDR3 is made up of 16 amino acids. V lost 3 bases, J lost 5 bases, and 8 bases stayed unmatched. Per germline, CDR1 SGHDN and CDR2 FVKESK. CDR3: CASSHLVAGGEETQYF. The CDR3 DNA sequence: TGTGCCAGCAGCCACCTAGTAGCGGGAGGGGAGGAGACCCAGTACTTC.

In its sample, this clone was seen once. This chain joins TRBV7-9 and TRBJ2-1, with 9 nucleotides matching TRBD2. CDR3 length: 15 amino acids. Germline loops: CDR1 SEHNR, CDR2 FQNEAQ (reference sequence). The ends lost 5 bases at V and 9 bases at J; junction bases unmatched: 11. Here the CDR3 DNA reads TGTGCCAGCAGCCAGAGCGGGGGGCCCCTGGGTGAGCAGTTCTTC. Protein sequence: CASSQSGGPLGEQFF.

In this sample, this clone turned up once. The gene calls are TRBV5-1 and TRBJ2-3, with TRBD1 matching over 7 bases. The V and J ends lost 4 bases and 2 bases, in that order; junction bases with no gene match: 13. Looked up from germline, CDR1 is SGHRS and CDR2 is YFSETQ. CDR3 size: 17 residues. In DNA form, the CDR3 reads TGCGCCAGCAGCCTCTACTCGGACAGGCCAAACACAGATACGCAGTATTTT. Translation: CASSLYSDRPNTDTQYF.

The rearrangement links TRBV15 to TRBJ1-4; D ambiguous. The CDR3 runs 14 residues. Trimming took 10 bases from V and 0 from J, leaving 12 bases between them. Germline values: CDR1 LNHNV, CDR2 YYDKDF (reference sequence). The CDR3 DNA sequence: TGTGCCATTAGGAGAGACGCAACTAATGAAAAACTGTTTTTT. The encoded protein is CAIRRDATNEKLFF.

In this sample, this clone turned up once. The V gene is TRBV29-1, the J gene TRBJ2-7; the D gene is possibly TRBD2 (5 bases). Germline loops: CDR1 SQVTM, CDR2 ANQGSEA. Trimming took off 8 bases at V and 2 bases at J, with 19 bases between the two ends. The CDR3 totals 14 residues. This CDR3 reads CSIVTGWGAYEQYF. In DNA, the CDR3 is TGCAGCATAGTAACTGGGTGGGGAGCCTACGAGCAGTACTTC.

V gene TRBV7-8 combines with J gene TRBJ2-7; 9 bases agree with TRBD2. Germline trimming cut 5 bases from V and 3 bases from J; bases unmatched to any gene: 8. The CDR3 runs to 15 residues. Germline CDR1 reads SGHVS; CDR2 reads FQNEAQ. The CDR3 here is CASSPRGGRDYEQYF. The CDR3, as DNA: TGTGCCAGCAGCCCCCGGGGCGGGAGGGACTACGAGCAGTACTTC.

This rearrangement joins TRBV2 to TRBJ2-2, with D possibly being TRBD1 (5 bases). The CDR3 consists of 15 residues. V was trimmed by 7 bases and J by 4 bases, leaving 16 bases between them. Germline CDR1 SNHLY, CDR2 FYNNEI. CDR3 in DNA: TGTGCCAGCAAGGACCGCTGGGGCGTCACCGGGGAGCTGTTTTTT. Translating it yields CASKDRWGVTGELFF.

CDR3 protein: CASSYTGWPGTEAFF. As DNA, the CDR3 is TGCGCCAGCAGCTATACAGGATGGCCAGGGACTGAAGCTTTCTTT. J is TRBJ1-1 and V is TRBV5-1; the D gene is possibly TRBD1 (5 bases). The germline CDR1 and CDR2 sequences are SGHRS and YFSETQ. This CDR3 has 15 amino acids. Trimming shortened V by 3 bases and J by 5 bases, and 17 bases separated the two germline ends.

The V call is TRBV28, the J call TRBJ1-4; D is undetermined. This CDR3 comprises 14 residues. The germline gives CDR1 MDHEN, CDR2 SYDVKM. V was pared by 6 bases and J by 0 bases, with 8 bases between. In nucleotides, the CDR3 is TGTGCCAGCAGATCGGTTACAACTAATGAAAAACTGTTTTTT. It specifies CASRSVTTNEKLFF.

V gene TRBV27 combines with J gene TRBJ2-5; D is uncertain. The CDR3 is made up of 13 amino acids. Trimming stripped 9 bases from V and 5 bases from J, with 16 bases between. Germline CDR1 MNHEY, CDR2 SMNVEV (reference sequence). CDR3 nucleotide sequence: TGTGCCAGGGTGAGTACCCCACGGGAGACCCAGTACTTC. It specifies CARVSTPRETQYF.

The rearrangement uses TRBV6-4 and TRBJ1-2; 7 nucleotides align to TRBD1. With 6 bases clipped from V and 4 bases from J, the junction kept 11 bases outside the gene matches. This CDR3 region has 15 residues. Germline V gene sequence: CDR1 MRHNA, CDR2 SNTAGT. The CDR3 region has the DNA TGTGCCAGCAGAGCCGGGACAGCCCTTTCCTATGGCTACACCTTC. This codes for CASRAGTALSYGYTF.

CDR3 nucleotide sequence: TGTGCCAGCAGCTCTCAGCGCTCCTCTGGAAACACCATATATTTT. Translated, it gives CASSSQRSSGNTIYF. The chain employs TRBV7-2 and TRBJ1-3; D gene ambiguous. The V gene's germline CDR1 is SGHTA and CDR2 FQGNSA. V lost 4 bases, J lost 0 bases, and 10 bases lay in between. This CDR3 spans 15 amino acids. Supplemented by reference TRBV7-2 and TRBJ1-3, the full variable domain reads GAGVSQSPSNKVTEKGKDVELRCDPISGHTALYWYRQSLGQGLEFLIYFQGNSAPDKSGLPSDRFSAERTGGSVSTLTIQRTQQEDSAVYLCASSSQRSSGNTIYFGEGSWLTVV.

The J gene is TRBJ1-4, the V gene TRBV6-1; 7 positions match TRBD1. The length of the CDR3 is 18 residues. J gave up 8 bases and V 2 bases, and 17 bases lay outside the gene matches. Germline V gives CDR1 MNHNS, CDR2 SASEGT. This CDR3 reads CASSELKGAPRGDEKLFF. Here the CDR3 DNA reads TGTGCCAGCAGTGAATTGAAGGGGGCACCTAGAGGGGACGAAAAACTGTTTTTT.

This clone was seen just once. The chain joins TRBV14 to TRBJ2-5; 12 bases agree with TRBD2. CDR1 and CDR2 from the germline V gene are SGHDN and FVKESK. V lost 2 bases, J lost 5 bases, and 3 bases stayed unmatched. The CDR3 spans 15 residues. CDR3 bases: TGTGCCAGCAGCCAACGACTAGCGGGAGTGGAGACCCAGTACTTC. Protein: CASSQRLAGVETQYF.

The V gene is TRBV5-4, the J gene TRBJ2-7, with D possibly being TRBD2 (6 bases). CDR1 is SGHNT and CDR2 is YYREEE in the germline V gene (reference sequence). Trimming stripped 1 base from V and 2 bases from J, with 28 bases between. The CDR3 is 20 amino acids. The CDR3 DNA reads as TGTGCCAGCAGCTTGTTGCGGACTACACCAAACCCTGGTGGGACCTACGAGCAGTACTTC. The encoded protein is CASSLLRTTPNPGGTYEQYF.

This clone appeared a few times. The chain carries TRBV19 and TRBJ1-5; no definite D call. The CDR3 runs to 16 residues. V lost 0 bases to trimming and J lost 4 bases, with 13 bases between them. The germline CDR1 and CDR2 sequences are LNHDA and SQIVND (reference sequence). The CDR3 nucleotides read TGTGCCAGTAGTATAGAGTCGGCGGGTATTAATCAGCCCCAGCATTTT. It translates to CASSIESAGINQPQHF.

This chain uses TRBV11-3 with TRBJ2-2; 11 nucleotides agree with TRBD1. CDR3 length: 16 amino acids. CDR1 SGHNT and CDR2 YENEEA come from the germline V gene. The trim removed 6 bases at V and 0 bases at J, leaving 3 bases unmatched. CDR3 sequence (DNA): TGTGCCAGCAGTGGACAGGGGGCTACGAACACCGGGGAGCTGTTTTTT. Amino acid sequence: CASSGQGATNTGELFF.

About this clone itself: Other DNA sequences within the sample encode an identical CDR3. V gene TRBV25-1 combines with J gene TRBJ2-3, with TRBD2 as a possible D gene (6 bases). Between the trimmed V and J ends, which lost 6 bases and 1 base, there was a span of 17 bases. This CDR3 comprises 16 residues. Per the germline V gene, CDR1 is MGHDK and CDR2 is SYGVNS. The CDR3 region has the DNA TGTGCCAGCAGGCGGGGTCAGGGTATGGGCACAGATACGCAGTATTTT. Translation gives CASRRGQGMGTDTQYF.

The chain couples TRBV18 to TRBJ2-1, with a tentative D call TRBD1 (7 bases). From germline, CDR1 is KGHSH and CDR2 LQKENI. The CDR3 spans 17 residues. The V and J ends lost 0 bases and 1 base respectively, with 13 bases between them. In nucleotides, the CDR3 is TGTGCCAGCTCACCACCCCAGGGGGGAAGATCCTACAATGAGCAGTTCTTC. Its protein product is CASSPPQGGRSYNEQFF.

The J gene is TRBJ1-5, the V gene TRBV7-8; 9 nucleotides align to TRBD1. V trimming: 5 bases; J trimming: 5 bases; junction bases outside the gene matches: 16. This CDR3 has 18 residues. The germline V gene encodes CDR1 SGHVS and CDR2 FQNEAQ. The CDR3 bases are TGTGCCAGCAGCCGCGGGGACAGGGAGATGATTGGCGATCAGCCCCAGCATTTT. It translates to CASSRGDREMIGDQPQHF. Variable domain in full (rest from reference TRBV7-8 and TRBJ1-5): GAGVSQSPRYKVAKRGQDVALRCDPISGHVSLFWYQQALGQGPEFLTYFQNEAQLDKSGLPSDRFFAERPEGSVSTLKIQRTQQEDSAVYLCASSRGDREMIGDQPQHFGDGTRLSIL.

The chain employs TRBV2 and TRBJ2-7; 15 positions match TRBD2. The CDR3 loop spans 17 amino acids. V gave up 4 bases and J gave up 2 bases; unmatched junction bases: 6. In germline, CDR1 is SNHLY, CDR2 FYNNEI. CDR3 coding DNA: TGTGCCAGCAGTGGAGGGACTAGCGGGGGGACCACCTACGAGCAGTACTTC. As protein: CASSGGTSGGTTYEQYF.

This chain connects TRBV9 to TRBJ2-2, with D hard to call. The CDR3 extends over 14 amino acids. Germline values: CDR1 SGDLS, CDR2 YYNGEE. Trimming cost V 0 bases and J 4 bases, with 7 bases left between them. The CDR3 sequence is CASSVAGPTGELFF. The CDR3 coding sequence is TGTGCCAGCAGCGTAGCTGGGCCCACCGGGGAGCTGTTTTTT.

The V and J genes are TRBV7-8 and TRBJ2-3, with 12 bases identical to TRBD2. CDR1 and CDR2 (germline): SGHVS, FQNEAQ. The CDR3 is 19 residues long. The ends lost 1 base at V and 2 bases at J; junction bases unmatched: 10. The DNA of the CDR3 is TGTGCCAGCAGCTTAGACGGTCTGGGACTAGCGGGCATCACAGATACGCAGTATTTT. It specifies CASSLDGLGLAGITDTQYF.

This clone was recorded only once. DNA of the CDR3: TGCGCCAGCAGGGAGGCCACAGATACGCAGTATTTT. Amino acids: CASREATDTQYF. This chain links TRBV5-1 with TRBJ2-3; D may be TRBD2 (5 bases). The germline V gene encodes CDR1 SGHRS and CDR2 YFSETQ. The CDR3 has 12 amino acids. V lost 5 bases and J lost 2, with 6 bases in between.

V is TRBV2 and J is TRBJ2-2; TRBD2 agrees at 10 bases. Germline V gene sequence: CDR1 SNHLY, CDR2 FYNNEI. CDR3 length: 16 amino acids. V dropped 8 bases and J dropped 3; count of bases not matched to a gene: 9. DNA of the CDR3: TGTGCCAGCGGGGTGAGGCTAGCGGGGGACACCGGGGAGCTGTTTTTT. This sequence encodes CASGVRLAGDTGELFF.

This chain links TRBV27 with TRBJ2-7; no clear D gene. V was cut by 6 bases and J by 6 bases, with 15 bases left in between. Germline loops: CDR1 MNHEY, CDR2 SMNVEV (reference sequence). This CDR3 comprises 13 residues. As DNA, the CDR3 is TGTGCCAGCAGCCCCAACTCCTTCGGCGAGCAGTACTTC. It encodes CASSPNSFGEQYF.

V and J are TRBV11-2 and TRBJ2-5, with 7 positions matching TRBD1. The J call is doubtful: the DNA matches TRBJ2-7 better. Per the germline V gene, CDR1 is SGHAT and CDR2 is FQNNGV. The length of the CDR3 is 17 residues. CDR3 in amino acids: CASSFSGTETGFYEQYF. The CDR3 bases are TGTGCCAGCAGCTTTAGTGGCACCGAGACAGGGTTCTACGAGCAGTACTTC.

This chain joins TRBV5-1 and TRBJ2-7; 13 positions match TRBD2. The V gene end was trimmed by 3 bases and the J gene end by 6 bases; junction bases not matched to a gene: 12. Germline V lookup: CDR1 SGHRS, CDR2 YFSETQ. This CDR3 contains 17 residues. CDR3 DNA sequence: TGCGCCAGCAGCTCCTGGACTAGCGGGAGAGAGGGAGGCGAGCAGTACTTC. Protein product: CASSSWTSGREGGEQYF.

V and J are TRBV18 and TRBJ1-1; D not certain. Trimming left V 6 bases short and J 4 bases short, with 18 bases between. The V gene's germline CDR1 is KGHSH and CDR2 LQKENI. There are 15 residues in the CDR3. The CDR3 DNA sequence: TGTGCCAGCTCCAGCCGGGATTTCGGGATCACTGAAGCTTTCTTT. Its protein is CASSSRDFGITEAFF.

J is TRBJ2-1 and V is TRBV7-9, with TRBD1 identical over 8 bases. The V segment lost 4 bases and the J segment 3 bases; nucleotides outside the gene matches: 2. CDR1 and CDR2 from the germline V gene are SEHNR and FQNEAQ (reference sequence). The CDR3 has 14 amino acids. CDR3 sequence (DNA): TGTGCCAGCAGCTATACAGGGGGCTACAATGAGCAGTTCTTC. This codes for CASSYTGGYNEQFF.